This TCR beta chain was sequenced for a study of blood T cell repertoires in COVID-19 (dated by TCRdb to 2020 to 2021). General notes on the study: Samples covering the acute and convalescent phases of COVID-19 were provided by collaborators in the United States, Italy and Spain. The material from the prospective study consisted of cDNA or gDNA derived from T cells, B-cell-depleted T cells, or PBMCs. Deeply sampled blood TCRbeta repertoires from subjects exposed to, actively infected with, or recovered from COVID-19 were included in the dataset. The repertoires were made available in a free public database intended to serve as a resource for research on the immune response to SARS-CoV-2. The samples were drawn from two sources: the first 160 participants of the ongoing ImmuneRACE study, and approximately 1,300 subjects contributed by 6 global collaborators. Sample metadata almost always included a de-identified subject ID, COVID-19 status, age in years and sex. Where HLA class I and class II types were available, the types were taken from metadata supplied by the sample provider, not from assay-based typing. What the work shows at the level of the full study, not this receptor alone: The quantity of clinical and demographic metadata differed by source and by participant and was supplied without curation.

CDR1 and CDR2 were assigned from the germline V gene as MNHEY and SVGEGT. The CDR3 starts with the cysteine, ends with the phenylalanine, and has 17 residues. Of all the DNA, just the CDR3 is kept, 51 bases in frame from base 1. Between the V and J ends, shortened by 6 bases and 0 bases respectively, the junction contains 15 bases. Whole blood was collected in K2EDTA tubes by collaborating institutions according to the institutions' own protocols. For TCRbeta analysis, collaborator samples were shipped as frozen whole blood, as isolated PBMCs, or as DNA extracted from either sample type. TCRbeta CDR3 regions were amplified from genomic DNA using the immunoSEQ Assay, a bias-controlled multiplex PCR. The authors' analysis ran thus. Nucleated cell counts per sample were estimated from amplification of reference gene primers within the assay. To quantify the absolute abundance of each unique TCRbeta CDR3 rearrangement, sequence reads were collapsed and filtered. For each sample, productive Simpson clonality was calculated as the square root of Simpson's diversity index across productive rearrangements. TCRdb retrieved this table from immuneACCESS and kept in-frame rearrangements only. Not all clones are present; in checked studies, unresolved V genes account for under half, and no reason is known for the remainder. V and J calls and clone size follow that table, whereas D and trimming were derived from the DNA. For this sample there are around 260,000 clones; roughly 90% appear just once. The biggest ten clones account for almost 2% of the sample.

As regards this clone: Its antigen is currently not known. Per-base qualities were not stored, and no clone one base away is much larger.

Sequenced sample: peripheral blood. The receptor comes from a man aged 30-40 years with active or convalescent COVID-19. The rearrangement combines TRBV6-2 or TRBV6-3 with TRBJ1-6; the D segment cannot be called with confidence. The DNA is as follows: TGTGCCAGCAGCCGATACAGAGAAAGCTCCTATAATTCACCCCTCCACTTT. Its amino acids are CASSRYRESSYNSPLHF.